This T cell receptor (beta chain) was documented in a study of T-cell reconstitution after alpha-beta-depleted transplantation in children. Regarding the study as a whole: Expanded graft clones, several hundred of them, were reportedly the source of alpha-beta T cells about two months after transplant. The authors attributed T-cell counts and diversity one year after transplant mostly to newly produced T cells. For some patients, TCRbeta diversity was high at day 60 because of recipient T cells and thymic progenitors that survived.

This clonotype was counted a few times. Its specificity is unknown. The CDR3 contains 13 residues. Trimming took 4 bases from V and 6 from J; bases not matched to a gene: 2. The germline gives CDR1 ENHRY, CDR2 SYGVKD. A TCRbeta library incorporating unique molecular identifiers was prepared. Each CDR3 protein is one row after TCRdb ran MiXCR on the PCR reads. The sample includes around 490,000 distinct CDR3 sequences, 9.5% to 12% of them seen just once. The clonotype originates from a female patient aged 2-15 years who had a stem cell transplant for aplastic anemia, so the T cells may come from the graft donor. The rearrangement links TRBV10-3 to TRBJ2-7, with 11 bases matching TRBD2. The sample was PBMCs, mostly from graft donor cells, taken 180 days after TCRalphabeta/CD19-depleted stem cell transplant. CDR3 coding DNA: TGTGCCATCAGTGCAGGGACTAGCGGCGAGCAGTACGTC. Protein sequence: CAISAGTSGEQYV.